Here is one TCR beta chain with its context. Antigen unknown. Unstimulated Tregs (CD4+CD25+CD127-) and CD4+CD25- non-Tregs were sorted from PBMCs. The data are from a study of Tregs in tolerant kidney transplant recipients. CDR3 size: 16 residues. Trimming removed 5 bases from V and 2 bases from J, with 16 bases in between. Germline V CDR1 and CDR2: KGHSH, LQKENI. Study outcomes and limitations: Findings come from small patient numbers and require larger validation. This study did not directly address biological reproducibility. Tregs expanded with activated donor B cells seemed most donor-specific.

Here immunoSEQ multiplex PCR was the method, and the copy in TCRdb shows in-frame clones only, minus some. Of roughly 250,000 clones listed, about 80% were seen once; the top ten hold 0.55% to 0.65%. Input material: CD4+ T cells from blood. This receptor was obtained from a human donor in good health. V is TRBV18 and J is TRBJ1-3; maybe TRBD1 (6 bases). The CDR3 spells CASSSGTSSTGNTIYF. The CDR3 DNA reads as TGTGCCAGCTCATCGGGGACATCAAGCACTGGAAACACCATATATTTT.